These T cell receptor beta chains were read from a single sample in a study of blood T cell repertoires in COVID-19. The method was immunoSEQ multiplex PCR; TCRdb's version includes in-frame clones alone and lacks a portion of them. The repertoire holds almost 55,000 clones, with around four fifths as singletons. Sequencing was done on a sample of peripheral blood. These receptors came from a human donor in a cohort sampled during active COVID-19. Each CDR3 is given without its conserved first and last residue. Fields, in order: CDR3 protein, V gene, J gene, clone size. Only part of the rows carry a size: once, few, many, or a class if the clone is expanded.

ATSTGTGGKTEAF	TRBV15	TRBJ1-1	few
ASSLGQGRKNEQF	TRBV18	TRBJ2-1	NA
AWSVRSGRYNEQF	TRBV30	TRBJ2-1	NA
ASSLSRADTQY	TRBV7-2	TRBJ2-3	NA
ASSPPGQGGNSPLH	TRBV18	TRBJ1-6	NA
AWSEGHPNSPLH	TRBV30	TRBJ1-6	NA
ASRADSYGYT	TRBV6-5	TRBJ1-2	NA
ASSQVGGGTDTQY	TRBV4-3	TRBJ2-3	NA
ASSSVPGLAGGHNEQF	TRBV7-9	TRBJ2-1	NA
ASSPRLVLTDAGELF	TRBV7-9	TRBJ2-2	once
ASSPSAYEQY	TRBV19	TRBJ2-7	once